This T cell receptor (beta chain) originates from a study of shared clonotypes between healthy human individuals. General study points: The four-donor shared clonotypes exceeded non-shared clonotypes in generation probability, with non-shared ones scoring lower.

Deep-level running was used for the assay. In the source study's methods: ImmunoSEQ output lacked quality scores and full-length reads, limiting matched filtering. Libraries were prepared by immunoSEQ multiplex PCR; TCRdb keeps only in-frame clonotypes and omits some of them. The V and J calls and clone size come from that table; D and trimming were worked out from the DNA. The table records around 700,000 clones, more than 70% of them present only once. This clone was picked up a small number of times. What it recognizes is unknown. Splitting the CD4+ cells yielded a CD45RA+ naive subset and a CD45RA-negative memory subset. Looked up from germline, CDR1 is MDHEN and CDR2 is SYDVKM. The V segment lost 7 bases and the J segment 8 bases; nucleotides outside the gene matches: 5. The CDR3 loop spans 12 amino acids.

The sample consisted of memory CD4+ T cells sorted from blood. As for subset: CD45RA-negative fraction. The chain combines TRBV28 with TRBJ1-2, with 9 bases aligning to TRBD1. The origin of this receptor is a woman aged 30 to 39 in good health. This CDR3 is CASTRDRVGYTF. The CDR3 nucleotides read TGTGCCAGCACCCGGGACAGGGTGGGCTACACCTTC.